The source of this TCR beta chain is a study of shared clonotypes between healthy human individuals (dated by TCRdb to between 2020 and 2021). Notes on the research overall: A few men and a couple of women, aged 18 to 49 years, made up the cohort. Per donor, three plates each were used for CD4 naive and CD4 memory, two for CD8 naive, and one for CD8 memory. To estimate repertoire size and how much clonotype sharing occurs between individuals, the study deeply sequenced the blood TCR repertoires of about five healthy adults. To increase sequencing depth and limit assay-specific biases, TCR repertoire library preparation and sequencing were carried out by different laboratories using diverse techniques. Per donor, leukapheresis produced somewhere between about 0.85 and 10 billion PBMCs.

Results and caveats for the whole study, not just this receptor: Sampling was restricted to blood, and TCR repertoires in tissues likely differ from the TCR repertoires found in blood. Larger estimated clonotype richness was generally found for naive subsets than for memory subsets. Incomplete sequencing was indicated by rarefaction of sorted-subset datasets, despite the large sequencing depth. The small number of donors limited the genetic and exposure-history diversity represented. Compared with non-shared clonotypes, clonotypes shared by all four sorted-subset donors had higher generation probabilities. Pairwise subsampling indicated that sequencing depth was expected to affect the degree of clonotype sharing among donors. Sharing across four donors was observed for about 5% of naive CD4, over 3% of naive CD8, over 2% of memory CD4, and 0.4% of memory CD8 clonotypes.

Using the deep immunoSEQ assay, TCR CDR3 regions were amplified from genomic DNA by multiplex PCR. Extracted genomic DNA from each cell subset was distributed evenly across all wells of several immunoSEQ 96-well plates, and each plate was treated as a replicate. For sorted subsets, each replicate PCR was loaded with 200 ng genomic DNA, equivalent to 25,000 to 35,000 T cell genomes. The purified libraries were quantified using a Qubit 3.0 fluorometer, sized with a Bioanalyzer 2100, and then quantified again using the KAPA Library Quantification kit. Each immunoSEQ 96-well plate was sequenced on its own single-read 150-cycle Illumina NextSeq 550 flow cell. The source study handled its data this way. The immunoSEQ output contained only junctional sequences without quality scores, so filtering could not match that applied to full-length reads. To assign V/J genes and CDR3, sequences were annotated using PyIR, a Python wrapper for IgBLAST v1.9, with IMGT germline references. Reads were filtered out if the reads had weak V/J assignments (E-value above 1e-6), no CDR3, stop codons, out-of-frame junctions, or ambiguous translated residues. V3J clonotypes were defined as sequences sharing the same inferred V gene, J gene, and CDR3 amino acid sequence. The percentage overlap between two repertoires was calculated by dividing the number of shared unique clonotypes by the size of the smaller repertoire. Richness of each repertoire was evaluated using RTK rarefaction, the Chao1 estimator, and Recon v2.1 estimates of unobserved clonotypes. Generation probabilities for all TCRbeta clonotypes obtained by the gDNA method from a handful of donors were computed using OLGA. Imported from immuneACCESS, the table was reduced by TCRdb to in-frame sequences with V and J called. These copies leave out some clones; in studies compared against another copy, an unresolved V gene accounts for under half, and the cause of the remainder is not known. V, J and clone size are those of that table, while D and trimming were read from the DNA. This sample comprises about 380,000 clones, roughly 96% of them detected only once. The biggest ten clones account for about 0.32% of the sample.

With respect to this clone: This receptor's antigen is unknown. Within one base of it there is no much larger clone, and no base qualities were kept.

Healthy HIV-negative adults with no recently reported acute infections or vaccinations were included as donors. Every donor was a Caucasian adult residing in Nashville, Tennessee, USA. The CD8 memory samples were a combination of magnetically selected CD45RO+ cells and CCR7-negative CD45RA+ effector memory (TemRA) cells. After blood collection by leukapheresis, PBMCs were isolated using Ficoll-Histopaque density gradient centrifugation and then cryopreserved in the vapor phase of liquid nitrogen. Purity and quantity of every magnetically sorted T cell population were checked by analytical flow cytometry. Genomic DNA was isolated from each sorted fraction and quantified by UV absorbance on a Nanodrop 2000c. The V end loses 1 base and the J end loses 2 bases, and a stretch of 8 bases separates them. From the germline V gene, CDR1 is SQVTM and CDR2 is ANQGSEA. Reading from cysteine to phenylalanine, the CDR3 counts 14 amino acids. Only the CDR3 region is kept as DNA, spanning 42 bases read in frame from base 1.

Specimen: memory CD8+ T cells sorted from blood. According to the study, the label for this sample's cell subset or site signals: CD45RO+ cells pooled with CCR7-negative TemRA cells. This clonotype was sampled from a man younger than 45 in good health. The V gene is TRBV29-1 and the J gene is TRBJ2-2, with the D segment identity uncertain. CDR3 reads: CSVEGPTNTGELFF. At the DNA level, the sequence is TGCAGCGTTGAAGGGCCTACTAACACCGGGGAGCTGTTTTTT.